This T cell receptor beta chain was sequenced during a study of T cells expressing NK-cell markers. Whole-study context: The TCR beta repertoires were obtained from sorted CD3+CD56+NKG2C+, CD3+CD56+NKG2C- and CD3+CD56-NKG2C+ T cells.

This CDR3 is built from 15 residues. Germline V gene data show CDR1 as MNHEY and CDR2 as SMNVEV (reference sequence). Findings of the study overall: Six or seven donors carried dominant NKG2C+ clonotypes that made up roughly 1.0-7.5% of their CD8+ T cells.

Regarding this clonotype: Its specificity is not known.

TCRdb derives one entry per CDR3 protein from the 5' RACE reads, leaving out DNA. Here the sample table reports about 460,000 distinct CDR3 sequences. The TCR comes from a woman between 45 and 60 years old in good health. This rearrangement joins TRBV27 to TRBJ2-7; no DNA is available, so the TRBD2 call from TCRdb remains unchecked. The sample consisted of blood T cells: a sorted CD56 or NKG2C T cell subset, CD4+ or CD8+ T cells, or bulk PBMC T cells (not recorded which). The CDR3 sequence is CASSFEAGGIYEQYF.